A selection of T cell receptor beta chains follows, all from one sample in a study of cytomegalovirus exposure and HLA in healthy donors. Produced via immunoSEQ multiplex PCR; TCRdb's table is partial and in-frame only. The table lists more than 110,000 clones, roughly three quarters of them singletons. The sample taken for sequencing was PBMCs. The receptors shown here come from a female donor in good health and CMV-seronegative. CDR3s include the opening cysteine and the closing phenylalanine or tryptophan. Fields, in order: D gene, V gene, clone size, J gene, CDR3 DNA, CDR3 protein. A D gene is named only where the DNA matches it firmly. Not all rows give a size; the values are once, few, many and, for expanded clones, a class.

TRBD2	TRBV5-4	-	TRBJ2-3	TGTGCCAGCAGCTTGTGGGTTAGCGGGGCCCCAGATACGCAGTATTTT	CASSLWVSGAPDTQYF
TRBD1	TRBV27	-	TRBJ2-3	TGTGCCAGCACCCCCCGGACAGGGGCCTCTGGCACAGATACGCAGTATTTT	CASTPRTGASGTDTQYF
-	TRBV7-9	-	TRBJ1-1	TGTGCCAGCAGCCGTTACAGCATGAACACTGAAGCTTTCTTT	CASSRYSMNTEAFF
TRBD2	TRBV2	-	TRBJ2-1	TGTGCCAGCAGCTACGGACTAGCGGCCGATGAGCAGTTCTTC	CASSYGLAADEQFF
-	TRBV15	-	TRBJ1-2	TGTGCCACCAGCAGAGATCAATCTAGCTACACCTTC	CATSRDQSSYTF
TRBD1	TRBV9	-	TRBJ1-2	TGTGCCAGCAGCGCGCGACAGGGCTTGAGCTATGGCTACACCTTC	CASSARQGLSYGYTF
-	TRBV21-1	-	TRBJ2-1	TGTGCCAGCAGCAATATAGCGGGGGGGCCGGGAAATGAGCAGTTCTTC	CASSNIAGGPGNEQFF
-	TRBV7-9	-	TRBJ1-1	TGTGCCAGCAGCTATAGCTGGACTGAAGCTTTCTTT	CASSYSWTEAFF
TRBD2	TRBV27	-	TRBJ2-2	TGTGCCAGCAGTCCGGGACTAGCGGGAGGGCACGGCGGGGAGCTGTTTTTT	CASSPGLAGGHGGELFF
-	TRBV19	-	TRBJ1-1	TGTGCCAGTAGTCAATTGGGGGGGGGAGATACTGAAGCTTTCTTT	CASSQLGGGDTEAFF
TRBD2	TRBV4-1	-	TRBJ2-7	TGCGCCAGCAGCCCGGGACTAGCGGGATACGAGCAGTACTTC	CASSPGLAGYEQYF
-	TRBV27	few	TRBJ1-2	TGTGCCAGCAGTTTATCCTCAGTCGATGGCTACACCTTC	CASSLSSVDGYTF
-	TRBV5-6	-	TRBJ1-2	TGTGCCAGCAGCTTGGAGGGTCGCGGGAACTATGGCTACACCTTC	CASSLEGRGNYGYTF
-	TRBV5-1	-	TRBJ1-1	TGCGCCAGCAGCTTAATGGCAGGGCGGGAGAACACTGAAGCTTTCTTT	CASSLMAGRENTEAFF
-	TRBV12-5	-	TRBJ1-2	TGTGCTAGTGGTTTGGGCAGGGGAAGGTACACCTTC	CASGLGRGRYTF
TRBD2	TRBV7-7	-	TRBJ2-1	TGTGCTAGCAGCTTAGAGCTAGCGGGGGGCCACAATGAGCAGTTCTTC	CASSLELAGGHNEQFF
-	TRBV4-3	-	TRBJ2-2	TGCGCCAGCAGCCAAGATAAGGGAGTGGCAAGGGAGCTGTTTTTT	CASSQDKGVARELFF
-	TRBV7-2	-	TRBJ2-5	TGTGCCAGCAGCTTAGTCGCACTAGCTGAGGGGACCCAGTACTTC	CASSLVALAEGTQYF
TRBD2	TRBV5-4	-	TRBJ2-1	TGTGCCAGCAGGTTCAGCGGGGGGAGCTCCTACAATGAGCAGTTCTTC	CASRFSGGSSYNEQFF
-	TRBV5-1	-	TRBJ2-7	TGCGCCAGCAGCTTGGACACGACAAGCTACTACGAGCAGTACTTC	CASSLDTTSYYEQYF
-	TRBV6-5	-	TRBJ1-5	TGTGCCAGCAGCTCCGACACCTATCAGCCCCAGCATTTT	CASSSDTYQPQHF
-	TRBV7-9	-	TRBJ1-5	TGTGCCAGCAGCCCTAGCGACAATCAGCCCCAGCATTTT	CASSPSDNQPQHF
-	TRBV27	-	TRBJ1-2	TGTGCCAGCAGTTCCTCGGGAAGGACCAACTATGGCTACACCTTC	CASSSSGRTNYGYTF
TRBD2	TRBV13	few	TRBJ2-3	TGTGCCAGCAGCTTAGGGGTAGCGGGGGGCCTTTACACAGATACGCAGTATTTT	CASSLGVAGGLYTDTQYF
-	TRBV19	-	TRBJ1-1	TGTGCCAGTAGTACCCTCCAGTGGAACACTGAAGCTTTCTTT	CASSTLQWNTEAFF
-	TRBV6-1	-	TRBJ2-3	TGTGCCAGCAGTGAGGTACAGCTAATCTCCGGTTCGCAGTATTTT	CASSEVQLISGSQYF
-	TRBV30	-	TRBJ1-5	TGTGCCTGGCGCCGGGAGGATCAGCCCCAGCATTTT	CAWRREDQPQHF
-	TRBV10-3	-	TRBJ2-7	TGTGCCATCAGTGAGTCAGGGGGACAGTACTTC	CAISESGGQYF
-	TRBV6-6	-	TRBJ2-2	TGTGCCAGCAGCCGCACCGGGGAGCTGTTTTTT	CASSRTGELFF
TRBD1	TRBV28	-	TRBJ1-1	TGTGCCAGCAGCCTTCCGGGACAGCAAACGAACACTGAAGCTTTCTTT	CASSLPGQQTNTEAFF
-	TRBV6-5	-	TRBJ2-7	TGTGCCAGCAGCCCCCCGTCCTACGAGCAGTACTTC	CASSPPSYEQYF